This T cell receptor beta chain was recovered during a study of technical replicates of blood from a few donors. Sequencing was performed with immunoSEQ multiplex PCR; in TCRdb, only in-frame clones are kept and a portion is missing. The table includes about 12,000 clones, almost 95% detected once. V was pared by 3 bases and J by 4 bases, with 7 bases between. Germline V CDR1 and CDR2: SGHDT, YYEEEE. This CDR3 is 12 amino acids long. The sequencing input was PBMCs. The chain is built from TRBV5-6 and TRBJ1-1, with D possibly matching TRBD1 (5 bases). This TCR was sampled from a human donor in good health. The CDR3 loop reads CASSSTVTEAFF. CDR3 DNA: TGTGCCAGCAGCTCGACAGTCACTGAAGCTTTCTTT.